This TCR beta chain was sequenced during a study of control samples from healthy donors and cancer patients. Using immunoSEQ multiplex PCR, the repertoire was profiled, and TCRdb retains in-frame clones only, with some absent. The table includes about 92,000 clones, around 80% detected once. CDR3 size: 11 residues. Germline V CDR1 and CDR2: SGHAT, FQNNGV. Trimming shortened V by 1 base and J by 6 bases, and 2 bases separated the two germline ends. The gene calls are TRBV11-2 and TRBJ2-3, with D unresolved. Sample: blood. The TCR originated in a woman aged 60-75 years in good health. The CDR3 coding sequence is TGTGCCAGCAGCTTAGTGGATACGCAGTATTTT. This translates into CASSLVDTQYF. The whole variable domain, filled in from reference TRBV11-2 and TRBJ2-3, reads EAGVAQSPRYKIIEKRQSVAFWCNPISGHATLYWYQQILGQGPKLLIQFQNNGVVDDSQLPKDRFSAERLKGVDSTLKIQPAKLEDSAVYLCASSLVDTQYFGPGTRLTVL.